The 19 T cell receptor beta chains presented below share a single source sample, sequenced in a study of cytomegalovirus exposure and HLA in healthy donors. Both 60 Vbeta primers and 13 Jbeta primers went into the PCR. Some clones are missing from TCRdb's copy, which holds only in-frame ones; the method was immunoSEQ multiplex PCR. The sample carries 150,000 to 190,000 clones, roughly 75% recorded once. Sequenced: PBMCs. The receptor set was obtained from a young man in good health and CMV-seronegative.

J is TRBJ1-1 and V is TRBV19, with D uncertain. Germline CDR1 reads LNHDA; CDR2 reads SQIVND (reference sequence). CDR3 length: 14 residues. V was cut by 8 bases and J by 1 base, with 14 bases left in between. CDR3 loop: CASGDLLENTEAFF. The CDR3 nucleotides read TGTGCCAGTGGAGATTTATTAGAGAACACTGAAGCTTTCTTT. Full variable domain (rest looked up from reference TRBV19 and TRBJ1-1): DGGITQSPKYLFRKEGQNVTLSCEQNLNHDAMYWYRQDPGQGLRLIYYSQIVNDFQKGDIAEGYSVSREKKESFPLTVTSAQKNPTAFYLCASGDLLENTEAFFGQGTRLTVV.

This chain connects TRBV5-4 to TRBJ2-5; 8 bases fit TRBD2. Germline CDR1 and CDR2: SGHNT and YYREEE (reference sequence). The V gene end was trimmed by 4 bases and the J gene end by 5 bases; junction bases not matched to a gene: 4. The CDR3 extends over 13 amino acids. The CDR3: CASSREGWETQYF. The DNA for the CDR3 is TGTGCCAGCAGCCGGGAGGGTTGGGAGACCCAGTACTTC.

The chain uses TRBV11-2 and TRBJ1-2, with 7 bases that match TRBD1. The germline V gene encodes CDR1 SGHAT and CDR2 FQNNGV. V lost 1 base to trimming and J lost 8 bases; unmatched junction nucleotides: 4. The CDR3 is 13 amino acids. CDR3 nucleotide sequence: TGTGCCAGCAGCTTAGTGACAGGGAAAGGCTACACCTTC. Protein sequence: CASSLVTGKGYTF.

The CDR3 DNA reads as TGTGCCAGCTCACCACCGACGGGACACTCCTACGAGCAGTACTTC. It encodes CASSPPTGHSYEQYF. The gene calls are TRBV18 and TRBJ2-7; perhaps TRBD1 as D (6 bases). The CDR3 sequence is 15 residues long. The V end was cut by 0 bases, the J end by 0 bases, with 9 bases between. Germline V gene sequence: CDR1 KGHSH, CDR2 LQKENI.

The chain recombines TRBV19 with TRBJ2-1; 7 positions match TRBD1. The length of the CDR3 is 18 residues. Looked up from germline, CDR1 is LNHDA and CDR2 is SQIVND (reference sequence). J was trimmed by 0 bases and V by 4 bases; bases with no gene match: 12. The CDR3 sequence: CASSREGQSYFSYNEQFF. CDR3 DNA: TGTGCCAGTAGTAGAGAGGGACAGTCGTATTTCTCCTACAATGAGCAGTTCTTC.

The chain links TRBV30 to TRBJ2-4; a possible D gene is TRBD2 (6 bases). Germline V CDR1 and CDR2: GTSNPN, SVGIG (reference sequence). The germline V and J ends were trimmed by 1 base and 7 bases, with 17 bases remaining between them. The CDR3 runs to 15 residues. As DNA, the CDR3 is TGTGCCTGGAGTGCAAGATCGGGACTCCTGAACATTCAGTACTTC. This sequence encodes CAWSARSGLLNIQYF.

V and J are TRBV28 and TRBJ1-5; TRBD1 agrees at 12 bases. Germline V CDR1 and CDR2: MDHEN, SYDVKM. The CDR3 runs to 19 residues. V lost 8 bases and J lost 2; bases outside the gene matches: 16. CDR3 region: CASFTALRDRGPGNQPQHF. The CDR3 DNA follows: TGTGCCAGCTTTACCGCCCTCCGGGACAGGGGGCCTGGCAATCAGCCCCAGCATTTT.

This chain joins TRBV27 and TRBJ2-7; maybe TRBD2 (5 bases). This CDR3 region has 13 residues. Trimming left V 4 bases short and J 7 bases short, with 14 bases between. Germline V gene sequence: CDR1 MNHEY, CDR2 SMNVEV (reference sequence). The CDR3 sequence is CASSSKRLGEQYF. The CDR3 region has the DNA TGTGCCAGCAGTTCAAAGCGGTTGGGGGAGCAGTACTTC.

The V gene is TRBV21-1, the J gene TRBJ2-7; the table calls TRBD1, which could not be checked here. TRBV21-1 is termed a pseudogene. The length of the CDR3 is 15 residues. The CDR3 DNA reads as TGTGCCAGCAGCAAAGACGGAACAGCCCCTACCTGGAAGTACTTC. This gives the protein CASSKDGTAPTWKYF.

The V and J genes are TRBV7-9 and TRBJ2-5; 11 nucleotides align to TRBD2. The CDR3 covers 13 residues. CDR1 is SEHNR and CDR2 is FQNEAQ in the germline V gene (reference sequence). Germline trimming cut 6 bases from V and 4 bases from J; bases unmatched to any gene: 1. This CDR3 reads CASRLAGGETQYF. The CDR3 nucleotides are TGTGCCAGCAGGCTAGCGGGAGGAGAGACCCAGTACTTC.

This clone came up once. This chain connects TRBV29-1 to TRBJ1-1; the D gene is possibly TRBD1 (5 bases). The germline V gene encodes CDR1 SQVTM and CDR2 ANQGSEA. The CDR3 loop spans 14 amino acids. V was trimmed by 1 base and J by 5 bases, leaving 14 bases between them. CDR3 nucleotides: TGCAGCGTTGAAGGCAGGGCCGGTGGGACTGAAGCTTTCTTT. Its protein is CSVEGRAGGTEAFF.

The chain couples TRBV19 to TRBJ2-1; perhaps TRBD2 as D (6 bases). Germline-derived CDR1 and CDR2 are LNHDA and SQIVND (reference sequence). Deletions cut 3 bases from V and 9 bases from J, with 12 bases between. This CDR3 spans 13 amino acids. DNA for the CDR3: TGTGCCAGTAGTATTAGCGGTCCGGTTGAGCAGTTCTTC. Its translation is CASSISGPVEQFF.

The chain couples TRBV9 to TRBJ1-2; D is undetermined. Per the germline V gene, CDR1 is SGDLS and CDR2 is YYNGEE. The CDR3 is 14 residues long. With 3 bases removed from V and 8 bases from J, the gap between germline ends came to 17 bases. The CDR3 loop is CASSAPVGPRGYTF. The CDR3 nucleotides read TGTGCCAGCAGCGCGCCGGTTGGCCCGCGGGGCTACACCTTC.

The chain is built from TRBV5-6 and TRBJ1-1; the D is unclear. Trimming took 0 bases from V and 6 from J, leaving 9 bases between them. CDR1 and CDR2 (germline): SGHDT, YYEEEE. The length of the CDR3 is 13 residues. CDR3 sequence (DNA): TGTGCCAGCAGCTTGGCAGTTGTCGCTGAAGCTTTCTTT. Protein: CASSLAVVAEAFF.

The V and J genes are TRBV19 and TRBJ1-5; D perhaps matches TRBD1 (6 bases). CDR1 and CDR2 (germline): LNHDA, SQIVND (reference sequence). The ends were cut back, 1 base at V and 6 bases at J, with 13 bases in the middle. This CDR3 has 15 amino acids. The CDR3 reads CASSIGGTHIQPQHF. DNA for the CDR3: TGTGCCAGTAGTATAGGAGGGACACACATTCAGCCCCAGCATTTT.

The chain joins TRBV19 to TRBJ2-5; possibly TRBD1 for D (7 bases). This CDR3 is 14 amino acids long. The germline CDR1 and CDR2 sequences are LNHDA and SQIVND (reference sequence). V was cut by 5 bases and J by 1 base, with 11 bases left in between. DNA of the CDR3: TGTGCCAGTAGTGCGGGACAGTTCCAAGAGACCCAGTACTTC. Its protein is CASSAGQFQETQYF.

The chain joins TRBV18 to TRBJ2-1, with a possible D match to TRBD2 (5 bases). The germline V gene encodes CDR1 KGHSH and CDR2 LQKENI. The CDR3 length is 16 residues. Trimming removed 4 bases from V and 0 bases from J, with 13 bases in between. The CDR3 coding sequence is TGTGCCAGCTCACGGACTTTGGAGAGCTCCTACAATGAGCAGTTCTTC. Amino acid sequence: CASSRTLESSYNEQFF.

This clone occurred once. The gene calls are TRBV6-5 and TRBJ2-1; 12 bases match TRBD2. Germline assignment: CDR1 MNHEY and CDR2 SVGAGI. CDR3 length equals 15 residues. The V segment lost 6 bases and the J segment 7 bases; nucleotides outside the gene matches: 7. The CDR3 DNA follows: TGTGCCAGCAGGCAGGGACTAGCGGGCGAGAATGAGCAGTTCTTC. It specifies CASRQGLAGENEQFF.

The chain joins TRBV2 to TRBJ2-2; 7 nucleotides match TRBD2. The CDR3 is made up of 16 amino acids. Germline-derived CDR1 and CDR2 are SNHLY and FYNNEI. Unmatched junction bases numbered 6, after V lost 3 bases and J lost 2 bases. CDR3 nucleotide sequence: TGTGCCAGCAGTGAGAGGAGCGGGATAAACACCGGGGAGCTGTTTTTT. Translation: CASSERSGINTGELFF.